The next 6 T cell receptor beta chains were all read from a single sample in a study of blood T cell repertoires in COVID-19. Profiled with immunoSEQ multiplex PCR; TCRdb holds only in-frame clones, not every one. The data show 230,000 or so clones, 88% seen once. Sequenced: PBMCs or T cells enriched from blood (not recorded which). The receptors here all came from a middle-aged woman with acute COVID-19.

V usage is TRBV5-6 and J usage is TRBJ1-6, with 9 bases that match TRBD1. V shed 0 bases, J shed 7 bases, and the junction held 8 bases outside the gene matches. This CDR3 contains 17 residues. The germline CDR1 and CDR2 sequences are SGHDT and YYEEEE. DNA of the CDR3: TGTGCCAGCAGCTTGGCCGCGGGACAGGGCGTGAATTCACCCCTCCACTTT. It yields the protein CASSLAAGQGVNSPLHF.

This clone was seen a few times. The CDR3 region has the DNA TGTGCCAGCAGCCGCAACACAGGGGCAAATGGCGGGGAGCTGTTTTTT. This translates into CASSRNTGANGGELFF. The rearrangement links TRBV4-2 to TRBJ2-2; 7 positions agree with TRBD1. Trimming took 4 bases from V and 7 from J; bases not matched to a gene: 12. The CDR3 is 16 amino acids. Germline values: CDR1 LGHNA, CDR2 YNFKEQ.

The gene calls are TRBV24-1 and TRBJ2-2; TRBD1 matches at 9 bases. With 3 bases clipped from V and 6 bases from J, the junction kept 7 bases outside the gene matches. The CDR3 runs 16 residues. The germline CDR1 and CDR2 sequences are KGHDR and SFDVKD. The CDR3 loop is CATSDTTGQGPGELFF. The CDR3 nucleotides read TGTGCCACCAGTGATACAACGGGACAGGGACCCGGGGAGCTGTTTTTT.

The CDR3 nucleotides read TGTGCCAGCAACCGGGGGTCCGGGCCCTACAATGAGCAGTTCTTC. Amino acids: CASNRGSGPYNEQFF. The chain has TRBV21-1 and TRBJ2-1; TRBD2, the table's D call, was not compared with the DNA. TRBV21-1 is classified as a pseudogene. The CDR3 spans 15 residues.

The gene calls are TRBV4-3 and TRBJ1-2; 12 bases map to TRBD1. CDR1 and CDR2 from the germline V gene are LGHNA and YSLEER. The V and J ends lost 6 bases and 6 bases, in that order; junction bases with no gene match: 2. The CDR3 runs to 13 residues. The CDR3 region is CASRGQGADGYTF. CDR3 coding DNA: TGCGCCAGCAGGGGACAGGGGGCCGATGGCTACACCTTC.

The chain joins TRBV9 to TRBJ1-3; 9 bases are shared with TRBD1. The germline CDR1 and CDR2 sequences are SGDLS and YYNGEE. This CDR3 spans 17 amino acids. The V segment lost 0 bases and the J segment 4 bases; nucleotides outside the gene matches: 8. The chain's CDR3 is CASSVDEQGARGNTIYF. The CDR3 bases are TGTGCCAGCAGCGTAGATGAACAGGGGGCTCGCGGAAACACCATATATTTT.